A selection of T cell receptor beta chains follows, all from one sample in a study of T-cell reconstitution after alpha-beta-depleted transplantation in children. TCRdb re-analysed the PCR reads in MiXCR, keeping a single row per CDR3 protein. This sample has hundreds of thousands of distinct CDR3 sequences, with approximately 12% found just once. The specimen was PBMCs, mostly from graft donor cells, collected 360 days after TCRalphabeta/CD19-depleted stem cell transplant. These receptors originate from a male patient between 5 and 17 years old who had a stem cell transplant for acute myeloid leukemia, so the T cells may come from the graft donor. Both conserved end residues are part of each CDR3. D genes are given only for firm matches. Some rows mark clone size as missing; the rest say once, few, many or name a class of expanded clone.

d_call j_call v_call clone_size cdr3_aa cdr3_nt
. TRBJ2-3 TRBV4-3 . CASSQDRGYTDTQYF TGCGCCAGCAGCCAAGACAGGGGTTACACAGATACGCAGTATTTT
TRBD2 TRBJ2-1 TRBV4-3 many CASSRDFSGRAGEQFF TGCGCCAGCAGCCGGGACTTTAGCGGGAGGGCCGGGGAGCAGTTCTTC
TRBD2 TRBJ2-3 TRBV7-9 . CASSLTGGRTTDTQYF TGTGCCAGCAGCCTTACGGGAGGGAGAACCACAGATACGCAGTATTTT
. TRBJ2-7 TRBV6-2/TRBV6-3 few CASSGTPAYYEQYF TGTGCCAGCAGCGGGACGCCGGCATACTACGAGCAGTACTTC
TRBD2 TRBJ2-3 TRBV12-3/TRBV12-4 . CASSLPYAGLLTDTQYF TGTGCCAGCAGTTTACCCTATGCGGGACTACTCACAGATACGCAGTATTTT
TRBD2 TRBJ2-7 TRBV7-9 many CASSFAGGRYEQYF TGTGCCAGCAGCTTTGCGGGAGGGAGATACGAGCAGTACTTC
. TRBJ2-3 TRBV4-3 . CASSQLDSATDTQYF TGCGCCAGCAGCCAACTGGACAGTGCCACAGATACGCAGTATTTT
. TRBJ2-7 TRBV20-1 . CSTTPGPPYEQYF TGCAGTACTACCCCAGGGCCTCCCTACGAGCAGTACTTC
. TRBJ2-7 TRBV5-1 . CASSFPGLGGFHDEQYF TGCGCCAGCAGCTTCCCGGGTTTGGGGGGATTTCACGACGAGCAGTACTTC
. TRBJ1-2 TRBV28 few CATSTTPGYGYTF TGTGCCACTTCGACCACCCCGGGCTATGGCTACACCTTC
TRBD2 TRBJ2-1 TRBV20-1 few CSARDNGWTSGLGRASNEQFF TGCAGTGCTAGAGATAATGGGTGGACTAGCGGGCTAGGGAGAGCAAGCAATGAGCAGTTCTTC
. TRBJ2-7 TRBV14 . CASSHGTPRYEQYF TGTGCCAGCAGCCACGGGACGCCCCGCTACGAGCAGTACTTC
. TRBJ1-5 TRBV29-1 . CSVQRGENQPQHF TGCAGCGTTCAAAGGGGGGAGAATCAGCCCCAGCATTTT
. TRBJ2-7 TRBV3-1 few CASSQGGPLPYEQYF TGTGCCAGCAGCCAAGGCGGACCTCTTCCCTACGAGCAGTACTTC
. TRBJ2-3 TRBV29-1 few CSVGQSRGALVADTQYF TGCAGCGTTGGACAGTCCAGGGGTGCGCTAGTGGCAGATACGCAGTATTTT
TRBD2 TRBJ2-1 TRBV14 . CASSLGLAGEWSYNEQFF TGTGCCAGCAGCTTAGGACTAGCGGGAGAATGGTCCTACAATGAGCAGTTCTTC
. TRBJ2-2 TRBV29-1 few CSAGQGGIGELFF TGCAGCGCCGGACAGGGAGGGATCGGGGAGCTGTTTTTT
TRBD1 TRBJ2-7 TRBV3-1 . CASSRAVQGTGNYEQYF TGTGCCAGCAGCCGGGCGGTTCAAGGGACAGGGAACTACGAGCAGTACTTC
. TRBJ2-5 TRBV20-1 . CSASYYQETQYF TGCAGTGCTAGCTATTATCAAGAGACCCAGTACTTC
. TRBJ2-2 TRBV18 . CASSIIAEDGELFF TGTGCCAGCTCAATAATAGCGGAAGACGGGGAGCTGTTTTTT
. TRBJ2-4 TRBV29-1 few CSVRQFAKNIQYF TGCAGCGTTAGACAGTTTGCCAAAAACATTCAGTACTTC
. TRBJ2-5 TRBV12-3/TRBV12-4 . CASSLALSDAGAETQYF TGTGCCAGCAGTTTAGCGCTAAGCGATGCGGGGGCAGAGACCCAGTACTTC
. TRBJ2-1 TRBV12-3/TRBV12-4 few CASSLKGDNEQFF TGTGCCAGCAGTCTCAAGGGGGACAATGAGCAGTTCTTC
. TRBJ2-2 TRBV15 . CATSSPEIAGNTGELFF TGTGCCACCAGCAGTCCAGAGATCGCGGGGAACACCGGGGAGCTGTTTTTT
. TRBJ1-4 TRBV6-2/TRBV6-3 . CATKRFGWGRLNEKLFF TGTGCCACCAAAAGGTTCGGTTGGGGGAGACTTAATGAAAAACTGTTTTTT
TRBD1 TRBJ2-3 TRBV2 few CARQIDRADTQYF TGTGCCAGACAGATAGACAGGGCAGATACGCAGTATTTT
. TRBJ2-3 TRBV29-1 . CSVLREDTQYF TGCAGCGTTCTCAGGGAGGATACGCAGTATTTT
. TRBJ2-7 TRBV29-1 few CSVSFRTGGTSVNFNYEQYF TGCAGCGTTTCATTCCGGACAGGGGGGACTAGCGTGAATTTCAACTACGAGCAGTACTTC
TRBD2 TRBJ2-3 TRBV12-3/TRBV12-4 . CASSQPGLAVPTDTQYF TGTGCCAGCAGCCAGCCGGGACTAGCGGTTCCGACAGATACGCAGTATTTT
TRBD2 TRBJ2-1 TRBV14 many CASSQERLAGGFGEQFF TGTGCCAGCAGCCAAGAGCGACTAGCGGGAGGGTTCGGTGAGCAGTTCTTC
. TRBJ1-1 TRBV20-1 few CSARQDQGTEAFF TGCAGTGCTAGACAGGACCAGGGGACTGAAGCTTTCTTT
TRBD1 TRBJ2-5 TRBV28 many CASSSLGQGKETQYF TGTGCCAGCAGTTCCCTAGGACAGGGGAAAGAGACCCAGTACTTC
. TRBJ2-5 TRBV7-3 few CASSLTLGLPETQYF TGTGCCAGCAGCTTAACATTAGGGCTCCCGGAGACCCAGTACTTC
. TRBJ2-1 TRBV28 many CASSRQYNEQFF TGTGCCAGCAGCCGACAGTACAATGAGCAGTTCTTC
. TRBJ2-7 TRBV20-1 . CSAVERAYQYF TGCAGTGCCGTGGAGAGGGCTTACCAGTACTTC
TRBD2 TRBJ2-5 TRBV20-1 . CSALAGGAQETQYF TGCAGTGCTTTAGCGGGAGGGGCCCAAGAGACCCAGTACTTC
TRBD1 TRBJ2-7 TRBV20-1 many CSACRGTGNEQYF TGCAGTGCTTGCCGAGGGACAGGGAACGAGCAGTACTTC
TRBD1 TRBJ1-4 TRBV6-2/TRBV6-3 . CASSYASGGSEKLFF TGTGCCAGCAGTTACGCTTCAGGGGGGAGCGAAAAACTGTTTTTT
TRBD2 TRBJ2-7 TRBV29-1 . CSVEVGLAGVSYEQYF TGCAGCGTTGAAGTTGGACTAGCGGGAGTGTCCTACGAGCAGTACTTC
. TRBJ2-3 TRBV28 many CASTTGRRGNTDTQYF TGTGCCAGCACAACAGGGCGGCGGGGGAACACAGATACGCAGTATTTT
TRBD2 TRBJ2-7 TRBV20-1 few CSASPTSSYEQYF TGCAGTGCTAGCCCGACTAGCAGCTACGAGCAGTACTTC
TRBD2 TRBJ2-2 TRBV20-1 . CSASNLAGAGTGELFF TGCAGTGCTAGTAACCTAGCGGGAGCAGGCACCGGGGAGCTGTTTTTT
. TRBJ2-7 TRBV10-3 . CAISVVDSYEQYF TGTGCCATCAGTGTGGTAGATTCCTACGAGCAGTACTTC
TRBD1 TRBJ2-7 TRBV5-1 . CASSLGRTGGESYEQYF TGCGCCAGCAGCCTTGGCCGCACAGGGGGCGAATCCTACGAGCAGTACTTC
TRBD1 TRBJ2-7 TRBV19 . CASSIEGQATYEQYF TGTGCCAGTAGTATAGAGGGACAGGCTACCTACGAGCAGTACTTC